This entry is about one T cell receptor (beta chain). Its antigen is not identified. Profiled with immunoSEQ multiplex PCR; TCRdb holds only in-frame clones, not every one. The sample lists 8,600 or so clones, 80% to 95% occurring once. PRAID featured immunodeficiency plus autoinflammation. The entry originates in a study of stem cell transplantation in POMP-related autoinflammatory disease. Study background: Impaired MHC class I-dependent CD8+ differentiation was hypothesized from defective thymoproteasomes. Pre-transplant patients had naive-skewed CD4+ T cells and few CD8+ T cells.

Overall study results and limits: A trend toward lower repertoire diversity and greater clonality appeared in every analyzed T-cell subset of PRAID patients. Patients with PRAID showed a restricted number of unique TRB V-J gene pairings.

The source material was CD8+ T cells from PBMCs, sampled before stem cell transplantation. The TCR sequence derives from a human donor with POMP-related autoinflammation and immune dysregulation (PRAID).

CDR3 nucleotide sequence: TGTGCCAGCAGCGGACAGGGGTACAATCAGCCCCAGCATTTT. Translating it yields CASSGQGYNQPQHF. The chain employs TRBV7-3 and TRBJ1-5; 9 bases line up with TRBD1. The J segment lost 3 bases and the V segment lost 5 bases, leaving 2 bases of the junction unmatched. The CDR3 sequence is 14 residues long. Germline CDR1 SGHTA, CDR2 FQGTGA.